The source of this T cell receptor (beta chain) is a study of control samples from healthy donors and cancer patients (dated by TCRdb to 2018 to 2020). The protocol used for the library was the immunoSEQ multiplex PCR assay. TCRdb re-hosts the immuneACCESS table, in-frame sequences only. Its copies lack some clones; in the studies checked, an unresolved V gene accounts for under half of them, and the cause for the rest is not known. Counted in this sample were fewer than 130,000 clones; roughly 90% of them appeared once. Around 3.9% of the sample goes to the ten largest clones. CDR1 and CDR2 are read off the germline V gene (reference sequence) as MNHEY and SMNVEV. The CDR3 runs 19 residues from the cysteine to the phenylalanine. Just CDR3 DNA is preserved here, 57 bases in frame from base 1. Clipping removes 2 bases from V and 3 bases from J, with 17 as the unmatched junction base count. Comment on this clone: Its antigen remains undetermined. Per-base qualities were not stored, and no clone one base away is much larger.

The chain was built from TRBV27 and TRBJ2-7; 9 bases in between match TRBD1. This sequence was found in an older woman with lung cancer. Sequencing was performed on PBMCs. The DNA sequence is as follows: TGTGCCAGCAGTTTACGTCGCCAACCCCCGGGACAGGGAATCTACGAGCAGTACTTC. This gives the protein CASSLRRQPPGQGIYEQYF.